This is a list of T cell receptor beta chains from one sample in a study of identical twins. TCRdb used MiXCR to reprocess the 5' RACE reads, holding one entry per CDR3 protein. The sample lists 1.5 million to 2 million distinct CDR3 sequences; under 35% were seen once. The source material was cord blood. These receptors were collected from a newborn girl in good health. CDR3s include the opening cysteine and the closing phenylalanine or tryptophan. D genes are given only for firm matches. Not every row has a clone size; where given, it reads once, few, many or a size class.

>TRBD2|TRBJ2-7|TRBV29-1|many
TGCAGCGTTGAAGAAGTTAGCGGGTCTGGGCAGTACTTC
CSVEEVSGSGQYF
>-|TRBJ1-4|TRBV10-2|few
TGCGCCAGCATACTGGCAGGCAGAGGACTTACAACTAATGAAAAACTGTTTTTT
CASILAGRGLTTNEKLFF
>-|TRBJ2-3|TRBV5-1|-
TGCGCCAGCAGCTTGGTGTGCGACTCCCACACAGATACGCAGTATTTT
CASSLVCDSHTDTQYF
>TRBD1|TRBJ1-2|TRBV29-1|many
TGCAGCGTTGAAGGGACAGGGGGATACTATGGCTACACCTTC
CSVEGTGGYYGYTF
>-|TRBJ2-7|TRBV29-1|-
TGCAGCGTCTACTTGGGGCATTCCTACGAGCAGTACTTC
CSVYLGHSYEQYF
>TRBD2|TRBJ2-3|TRBV24-1|-
TGTGCCACCAGTGATTTGGAGACCGGGAGGATCGGCACAGATACGCAGTATTTT
CATSDLETGRIGTDTQYF
>-|TRBJ2-1|TRBV29-1|many
TGCAGCGCCCTGACGGACTACAATGAGCAGTTCTTC
CSALTDYNEQFF
>-|TRBJ2-7|TRBV7-2|few
TGTGCCAGCAGCAAGACAGGTCCTACCTACGAGCAGTACTTC
CASSKTGPTYEQYF
>TRBD1|TRBJ2-7|TRBV25-1|-
TGTGCCAGCAGTGAACCCGAGGTGAGGGGGCCATTCCATGAGCAGTACTTC
CASSEPEVRGPFHEQYF
>TRBD2|TRBJ2-5|TRBV10-3|-
TGTGCCATCAGTCTAGCGGGGGGGCGAGAGACCCAGTACTTC
CAISLAGGRETQYF
>-|TRBJ1-1|TRBV14|few
TGTGCCAGCAGCAACGACAGACTCCTGAACACTGAAGCTTTCTTT
CASSNDRLLNTEAFF
>TRBD1|TRBJ2-3|TRBV14|-
TGTGCCAGCAGCCAATTGGGACAGGTCACAGATACGCAGTATTTT
CASSQLGQVTDTQYF
>-|TRBJ2-7|TRBV3-1|-
TGTGCCAGCAGTTCTTTCGTGGGGGGTTGGGTGTACTTC
CASSSFVGGWVYF
>TRBD2|TRBJ2-7|TRBV20-1|-
TGCAGTGCCCCGCGGGGGTATGGCTACGAGCAGTACTTC
CSAPRGYGYEQYF
>TRBD2|TRBJ2-7|TRBV4-2|-
TGTGCCAGCAGCCAAGAGGCGGGGGAGCTAGGCTACGAGCAGTACTTC
CASSQEAGELGYEQYF
>TRBD2|TRBJ2-5|TRBV28|-
TGTGCCAGCAGCAGAACCGGGACTAACAATGAGCAGTACTTC
CASSRTGTNNEQYF
>-|TRBJ2-3|TRBV6-1|-
TGTGCCAGCGCCGGGGGCCTAGCGGCCACAGATACGCAGTATTTT
CASAGGLAATDTQYF
>TRBD2|TRBJ2-1|TRBV3-1|few
TGTGCCAGCAGCCGAGGACTAGCGGGGTCTCCCTACAATGAGCAGTTCTTC
CASSRGLAGSPYNEQFF
>TRBD1|TRBJ2-3|TRBV28|-
TGTGCCGCCACAAAGGGACAGTCAATACGGACAGATACGCAGTATTTT
CAATKGQSIRTDTQYF
>-|TRBJ1-5|TRBV29-1|few
TGCAGCGTTGCCTGGGGGCACAATCAGCCCCAGCATTTT
CSVAWGHNQPQHF
>-|TRBJ2-1|TRBV6-5|-
TGTGCCAGCAGTTATCAGAGGGGGGCCAACAATGAGCAGTTCTTC
CASSYQRGANNEQFF
>-|TRBJ2-7|TRBV20-1|-
TGCAGTGCTTACCACCTCCAGGGAACCTACGAGCAGTACTTC
CSAYHLQGTYEQYF
>-|TRBJ1-1|TRBV20-1|few
TGCAGTGCTAGAGGTTCGACGGGGGGGACTGAAGCTTTCTTT
CSARGSTGGTEAFF
>-|TRBJ2-1|TRBV7-2|few
TGTGCCAGCAGCTTTACCGGGACGACCTACAATGAGCAGTTCTTC
CASSFTGTTYNEQFF
>-|TRBJ2-3|TRBV4-1|-
TGCGCCAGCAGCCAGCTCGAGAGGACAGATACGCAGTATTTT
CASSQLERTDTQYF
>-|TRBJ1-1|TRBV15|-
TGTGCCACCAGCCTCAGACAGGATACTGAAGCTTTCTTT
CATSLRQDTEAFF
>TRBD2|TRBJ2-3|TRBV20-1|few
TGCAGTCGGACTAGCGGGAGCACAGATACGCAGTATTTT
CSRTSGSTDTQYF
>TRBD2|TRBJ2-7|TRBV28|-
TGTGCCAGCAATGCTTTTTTTGGGACTAGCGGGATGGGGATCTACGAGCAGTACTTC
CASNAFFGTSGMGIYEQYF
>TRBD2|TRBJ2-1|TRBV4-1|-
TGCGCCAGCAGCCAAGGGACTCTAGCGGGAGGCTCCTACAATGAGCAGTTCTTC
CASSQGTLAGGSYNEQFF